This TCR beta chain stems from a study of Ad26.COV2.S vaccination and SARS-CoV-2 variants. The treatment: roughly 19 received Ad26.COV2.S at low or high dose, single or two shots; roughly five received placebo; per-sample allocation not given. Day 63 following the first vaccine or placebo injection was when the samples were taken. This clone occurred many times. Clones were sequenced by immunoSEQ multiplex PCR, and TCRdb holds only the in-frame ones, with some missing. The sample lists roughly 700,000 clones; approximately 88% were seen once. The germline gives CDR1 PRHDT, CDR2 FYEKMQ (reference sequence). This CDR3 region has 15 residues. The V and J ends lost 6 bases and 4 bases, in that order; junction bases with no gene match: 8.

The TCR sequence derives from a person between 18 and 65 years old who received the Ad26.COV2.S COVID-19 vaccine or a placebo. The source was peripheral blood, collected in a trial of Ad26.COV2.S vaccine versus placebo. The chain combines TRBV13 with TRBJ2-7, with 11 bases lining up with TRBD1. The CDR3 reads CASSSSGTGGYEQYF. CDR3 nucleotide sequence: TGTGCCAGCAGTTCTTCAGGGACAGGGGGTTACGAGCAGTACTTC.